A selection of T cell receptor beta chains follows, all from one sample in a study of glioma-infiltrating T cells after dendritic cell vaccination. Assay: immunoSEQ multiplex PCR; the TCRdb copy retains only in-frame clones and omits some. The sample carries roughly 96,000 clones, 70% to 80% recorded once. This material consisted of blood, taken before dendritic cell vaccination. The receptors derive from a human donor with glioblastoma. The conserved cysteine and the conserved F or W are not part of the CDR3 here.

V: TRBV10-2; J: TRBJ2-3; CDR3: ASKRAGGPTDTQY
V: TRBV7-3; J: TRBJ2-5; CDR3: ASSLSSTETQY
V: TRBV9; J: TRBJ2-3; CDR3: ASRPGLGTDTQY
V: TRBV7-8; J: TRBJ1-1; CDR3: ASSLRTLNTEAF
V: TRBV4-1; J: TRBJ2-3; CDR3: ASSQGTSGLTDTQY
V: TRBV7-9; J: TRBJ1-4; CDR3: ASSPGHGNEKLF
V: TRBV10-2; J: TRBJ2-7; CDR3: ASNPGQGASYEQY
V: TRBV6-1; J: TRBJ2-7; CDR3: ASASPTGAYEQY
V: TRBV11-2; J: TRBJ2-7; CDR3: ASSLDGEGLRYEQY
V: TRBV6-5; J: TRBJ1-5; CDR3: ASSFGQGLPQH
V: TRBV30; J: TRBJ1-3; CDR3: AWEEGNSGNTIY
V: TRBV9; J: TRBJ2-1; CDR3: ASSVVAGGYNEQF
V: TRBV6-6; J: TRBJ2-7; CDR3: ASSYSGTAYEQY
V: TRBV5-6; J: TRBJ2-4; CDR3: ASSLVGRGIDIQY
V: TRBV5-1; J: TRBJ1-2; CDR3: ASRPGLKEGINYGYT
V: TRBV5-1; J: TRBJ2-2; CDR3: ASSLELAGGNTGELF
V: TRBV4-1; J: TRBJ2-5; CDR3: ASSPATSWYQETQY
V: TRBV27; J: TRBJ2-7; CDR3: ASSLSGNEQY
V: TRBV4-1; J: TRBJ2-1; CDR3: ASSQDWNQREALVPHEQF
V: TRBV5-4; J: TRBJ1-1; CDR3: ASSLGTGFGNTEAF
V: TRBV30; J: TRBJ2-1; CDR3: AWGTSQEQF
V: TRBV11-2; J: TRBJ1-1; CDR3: ASSQGHRNTEAF
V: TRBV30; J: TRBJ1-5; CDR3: AWGQGRGNQPQH
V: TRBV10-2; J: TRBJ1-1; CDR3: ASSELSGVEAF
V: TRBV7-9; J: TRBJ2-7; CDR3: ASSLDGYRTGGTYEQY
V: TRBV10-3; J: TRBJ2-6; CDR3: AISDWAGGLVLRANVLT